Below, 8 T cell receptor beta chains from the same sample are listed, as sequenced in a study of PD-1 blockade in classical Hodgkin lymphoma. Sequencing was performed with immunoSEQ multiplex PCR; in TCRdb, only in-frame clones are kept and a portion is missing. Of roughly 46,000 clones in the sample, 65% to 80% are singletons; the top ten hold more than 10%. Time point in this sample: cycle 4 day 1 (C4D1), after 5 to 7 weeks of nivolumab. Each and every patient relapsed after autologous stem cell transplantation, and patients got differing brentuximab vedotin exposure. Sequencing used peripheral blood mononuclear cells (PBMCs), obtained before the fourth cycle of nivolumab. All receptors derive from a human donor with classical Hodgkin lymphoma.

J is TRBJ2-1 and V is TRBV12-5; 7 positions match TRBD1. Germline lookup yields CDR1 LGHNT and CDR2 FRNRAP. The V gene end was trimmed by 6 bases and the J gene end by 8 bases; junction bases not matched to a gene: 13. The CDR3 runs 15 residues. This CDR3 reads CASGPGQAKEDEQFF. DNA for the CDR3: TGTGCTAGTGGCCCCGGACAGGCAAAAGAGGATGAGCAGTTCTTC. The whole variable domain, remainder taken from reference TRBV12-5 and TRBJ2-1, is DARVTQTPRHKVTEMGQEVTMRCQPILGHNTVFWYRQTMMQGLELLAYFRNRAPLDDSGMPKDRFSAEMPDATLATLKIQPSEPRDSAVYFCASGPGQAKEDEQFFGPGTRLTVL.

The V and J genes are TRBV28 and TRBJ1-4; D ambiguous. The CDR3 totals 12 residues. Deletions cut 5 bases from V and 12 bases from J, with 13 bases between. Germline values: CDR1 MDHEN, CDR2 SYDVKM. The CDR3 loop is CASSRPASELFF. CDR3 DNA sequence: TGTGCCAGCAGTAGACCGGCCAGTGAACTGTTTTTT.

This chain connects TRBV6-5 to TRBJ2-7, with D tentatively TRBD1 (5 bases). V gave up 6 bases and J gave up 2 bases, with 11 bases separating them. Germline-derived CDR1 and CDR2 are MNHEY and SVGAGI. The CDR3 sequence is 13 residues long. CDR3 loop: CASRTGDTYEQYF. The CDR3 coding sequence is TGTGCCAGCAGAACAGGAGATACCTACGAGCAGTACTTC.

The V call is TRBV18, the J call TRBJ2-2, with 13 bases fitting TRBD2. Looked up from germline, CDR1 is KGHSH and CDR2 is LQKENI. The CDR3 length is 18 residues. Trimming removed 0 bases from V and 5 bases from J; junction bases left unmatched: 6. CDR3 loop: CASSPPQLAGGRTGELFF. The CDR3 region has the DNA TGTGCCAGCTCACCACCGCAACTAGCGGGAGGGCGGACCGGGGAGCTGTTTTTT. The entire variable domain, with the rest obtained from reference TRBV18 and TRBJ2-2, is as follows: NAGVMQNPRHLVRRRGQEARLRCSPMKGHSHVYWYRQLPEEGLKFMVYLQKENIIDESGMPKERFSAEFPKEGPSILRIQQVVRGDSAAYFCASSPPQLAGGRTGELFFGEGSRLTVL.

J is TRBJ2-1 and V is TRBV7-8; D remains unclear. Trimming cost V 1 base and J 4 bases, with 8 bases left between them. The CDR3 loop spans 14 amino acids. Germline assignment: CDR1 SGHVS and CDR2 FQNEAQ. The CDR3 here is CASSLGHLYNEQFF. Here the CDR3 DNA reads TGTGCCAGCAGCTTAGGACACCTTTACAATGAGCAGTTCTTC. Looking up the rest from reference TRBV7-8 and TRBJ2-1 gives the full variable domain: GAGVSQSPRYKVAKRGQDVALRCDPISGHVSLFWYQQALGQGPEFLTYFQNEAQLDKSGLPSDRFFAERPEGSVSTLKIQRTQQEDSAVYLCASSLGHLYNEQFFGPGTRLTVL.

This clone was counted between two and nine times. This sequence joins TRBV7-9 and TRBJ2-2; no firm D call. Germline loops: CDR1 SEHNR, CDR2 FQNEAQ (reference sequence). There are 13 residues in the CDR3. Trimming shortened V by 6 bases and J by 6 bases, and 11 bases separated the two germline ends. CDR3 nucleotides: TGTGCCAGCAGAATGGGTACGGCCGGGGAGCTGTTTTTT. It encodes CASRMGTAGELFF.

The chain links TRBV5-6 to TRBJ2-3; D is undetermined. Trimming stripped 3 bases from V and 6 bases from J, with 11 bases between. The V gene's germline CDR1 is SGHDT and CDR2 YYEEEE. The CDR3 is made up of 13 amino acids. CDR3 nucleotide sequence: TGTGCCAGCAGCTCCTCGGCTAGGGATACGCAGTATTTT. Amino acids: CASSSSARDTQYF. The full variable domain, with the rest looked up from reference TRBV5-6 and TRBJ2-3, is DAGVTQSPTHLIKTRGQQVTLRCSPKSGHDTVSWYQQALGQGPQFIFQYYEEEERQRGNFPDRFSGHQFPNYSSELNVNALLLGDSALYLCASSSSARDTQYFGPGTRLTVL.

The chain carries TRBV6-6 and TRBJ2-1; 12 bases map to TRBD2. V was pared by 10 bases and J by 8 bases, with 12 bases of the junction left unmatched. This CDR3 region has 15 residues. CDR1 is MNHNY and CDR2 is SVGAGI in the germline V gene (reference sequence). CDR3 nucleotides: TGTGCCACCTCCGTGACTAGCGGGAGATTAGATGAGCAGTTCTTC. This encodes CATSVTSGRLDEQFF.